This T cell receptor (beta chain) is drawn from a study of blood T cell repertoires in COVID-19. Authors' analysis steps: From reference gene primer amplification, estimates of nucleated cell counts were derived. TCRdb's copy holds only in-frame clones and misses some; the assay was immunoSEQ multiplex PCR. D and trimming come from the DNA, and the V and J calls and clone size come from that table. The repertoire includes around 390,000 clones, just under 90% of them detected once, and about a tenth sits in the top ten. This CDR3 is 15 amino acids long. V dropped 4 bases and J dropped 7 bases, with 18 bases sitting between them. Looked up from germline, CDR1 is SGHKS and CDR2 is YYEKEE (reference sequence).

The sample was PBMCs or T cells enriched from blood (not recorded which). The receptor's source is a woman between 45 and 60 years old who had recovered from COVID-19. The V and J genes are TRBV5-5 and TRBJ1-5; D possibly corresponds to TRBD1 (6 bases). The CDR3 protein is CASSHNTGLQQPQHF. In DNA, the CDR3 is TGTGCCAGCAGCCATAATACAGGGCTTCAACAGCCCCAGCATTTT.